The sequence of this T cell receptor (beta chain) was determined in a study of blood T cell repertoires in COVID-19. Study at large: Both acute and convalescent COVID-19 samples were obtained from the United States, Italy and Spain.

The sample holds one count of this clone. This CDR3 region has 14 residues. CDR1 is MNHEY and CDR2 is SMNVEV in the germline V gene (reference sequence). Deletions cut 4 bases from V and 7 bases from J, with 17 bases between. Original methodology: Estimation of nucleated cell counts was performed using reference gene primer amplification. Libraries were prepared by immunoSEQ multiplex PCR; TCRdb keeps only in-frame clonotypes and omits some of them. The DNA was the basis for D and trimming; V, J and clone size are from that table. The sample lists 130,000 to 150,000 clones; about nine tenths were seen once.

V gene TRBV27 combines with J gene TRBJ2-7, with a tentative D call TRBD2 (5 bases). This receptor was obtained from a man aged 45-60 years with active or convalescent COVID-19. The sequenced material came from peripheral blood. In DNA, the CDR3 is TGTGCCAGCAGTTGGAGCGGTCCCGCGAGGGAGCAGTACTTC. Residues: CASSWSGPAREQYF.